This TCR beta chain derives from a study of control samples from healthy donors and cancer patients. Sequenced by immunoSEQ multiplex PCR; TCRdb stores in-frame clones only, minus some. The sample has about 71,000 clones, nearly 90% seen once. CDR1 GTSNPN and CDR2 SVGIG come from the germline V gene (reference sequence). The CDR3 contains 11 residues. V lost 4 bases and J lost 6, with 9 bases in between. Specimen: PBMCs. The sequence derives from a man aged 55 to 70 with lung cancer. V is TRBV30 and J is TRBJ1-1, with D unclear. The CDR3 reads CAWKTSSEAFF. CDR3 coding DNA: TGTGCCTGGAAAACGTCGTCTGAAGCTTTCTTT.